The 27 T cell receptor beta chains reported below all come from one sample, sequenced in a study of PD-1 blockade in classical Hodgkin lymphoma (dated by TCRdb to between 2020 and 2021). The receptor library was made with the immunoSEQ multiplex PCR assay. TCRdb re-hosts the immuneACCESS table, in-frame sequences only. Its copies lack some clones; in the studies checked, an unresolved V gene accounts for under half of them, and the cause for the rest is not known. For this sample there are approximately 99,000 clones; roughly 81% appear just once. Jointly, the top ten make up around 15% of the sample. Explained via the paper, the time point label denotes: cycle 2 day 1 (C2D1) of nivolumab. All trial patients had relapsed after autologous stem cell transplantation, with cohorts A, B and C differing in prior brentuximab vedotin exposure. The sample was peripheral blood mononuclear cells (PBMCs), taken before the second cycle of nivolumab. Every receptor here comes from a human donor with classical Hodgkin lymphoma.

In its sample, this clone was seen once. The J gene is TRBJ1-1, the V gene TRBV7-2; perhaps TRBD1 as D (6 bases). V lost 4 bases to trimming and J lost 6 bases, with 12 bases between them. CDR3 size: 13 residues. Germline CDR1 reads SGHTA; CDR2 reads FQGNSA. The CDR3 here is CASSSRQVAEAFF. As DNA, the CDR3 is TGTGCCAGCAGCTCTCGACAGGTCGCTGAAGCTTTCTTT.

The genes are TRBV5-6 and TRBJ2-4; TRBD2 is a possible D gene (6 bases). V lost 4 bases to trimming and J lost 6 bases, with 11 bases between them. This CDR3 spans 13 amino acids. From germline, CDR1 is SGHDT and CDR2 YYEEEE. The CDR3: CASSPRGRNIQYF. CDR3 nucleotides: TGTGCCAGCAGCCCCCGGGGGAGAAACATTCAGTACTTC.

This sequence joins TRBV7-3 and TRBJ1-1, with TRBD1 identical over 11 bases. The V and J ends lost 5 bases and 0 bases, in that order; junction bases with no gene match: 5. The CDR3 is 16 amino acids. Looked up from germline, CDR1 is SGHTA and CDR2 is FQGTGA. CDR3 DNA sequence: TGTGCCAGCAGCATTGGGACAGGGGGTTTGAACACTGAAGCTTTCTTT. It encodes CASSIGTGGLNTEAFF. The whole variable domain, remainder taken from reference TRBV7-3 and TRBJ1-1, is GAGVSQTPSNKVTEKGKYVELRCDPISGHTALYWYRQSLGQGPEFLIYFQGTGAADDSGLPNDRFFAVRPEGSVSTLKIQRTERGDSAVYLCASSIGTGGLNTEAFFGQGTRLTVV.

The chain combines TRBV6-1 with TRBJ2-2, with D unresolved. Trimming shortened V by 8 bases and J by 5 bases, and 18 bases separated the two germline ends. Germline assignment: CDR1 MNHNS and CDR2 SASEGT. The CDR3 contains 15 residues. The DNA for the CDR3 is TGTGCCAGCCGGCTCGTCCCTAAGATGACCGGGGAGCTGTTTTTT. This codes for CASRLVPKMTGELFF.

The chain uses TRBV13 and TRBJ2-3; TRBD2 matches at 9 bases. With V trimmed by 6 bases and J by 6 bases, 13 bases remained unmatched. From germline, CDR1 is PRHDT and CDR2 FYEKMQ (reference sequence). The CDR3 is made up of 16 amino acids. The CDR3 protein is CASRSTAGGPIDTQYF. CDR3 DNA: TGTGCCAGCAGATCCACCGCGGGAGGGCCCATCGATACGCAGTATTTT.

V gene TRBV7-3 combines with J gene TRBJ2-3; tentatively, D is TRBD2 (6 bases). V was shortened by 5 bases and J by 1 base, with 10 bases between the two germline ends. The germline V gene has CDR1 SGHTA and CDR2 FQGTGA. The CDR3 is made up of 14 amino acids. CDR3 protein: CASSDSGGTDTQYF. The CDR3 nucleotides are TGTGCCAGCAGCGACTCGGGGGGCACAGATACGCAGTATTTT.

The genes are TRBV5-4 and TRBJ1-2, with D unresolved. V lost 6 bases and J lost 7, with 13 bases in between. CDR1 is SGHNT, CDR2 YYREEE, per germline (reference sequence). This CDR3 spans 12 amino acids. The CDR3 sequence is CASTFGRVGYTF. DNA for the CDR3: TGTGCCAGCACCTTTGGACGTGTTGGCTACACCTTC.

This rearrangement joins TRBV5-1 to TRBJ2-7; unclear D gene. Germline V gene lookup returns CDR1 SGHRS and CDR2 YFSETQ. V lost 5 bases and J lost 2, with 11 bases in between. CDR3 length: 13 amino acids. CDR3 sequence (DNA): TGCGCCAGCAGAAGGGCCTCGACCTACGAGCAGTACTTC. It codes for CASRRASTYEQYF.

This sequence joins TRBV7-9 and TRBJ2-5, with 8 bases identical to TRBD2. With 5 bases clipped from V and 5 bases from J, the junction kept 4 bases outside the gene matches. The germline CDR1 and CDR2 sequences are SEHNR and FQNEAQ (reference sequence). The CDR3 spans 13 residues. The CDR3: CASSPTSGETQYF. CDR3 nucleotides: TGTGCCAGCAGCCCCACTAGCGGCGAGACCCAGTACTTC.

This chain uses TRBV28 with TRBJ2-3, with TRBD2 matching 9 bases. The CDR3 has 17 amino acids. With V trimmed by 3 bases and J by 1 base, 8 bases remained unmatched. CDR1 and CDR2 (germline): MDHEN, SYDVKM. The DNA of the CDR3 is TGTGCCAGCAGTTTCTCAGCGGGAGGAATCGGCACAGATACGCAGTATTTT. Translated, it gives CASSFSAGGIGTDTQYF.

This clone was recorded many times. The CDR3 DNA reads as TGTGCCACCAGCAGAGATCGGGTTGGGCCCCAGCATTTT. Its translation: CATSRDRVGPQHF. The genes are TRBV15 and TRBJ1-5; D gene unclear. Germline lookup yields CDR1 LNHNV and CDR2 YYDKDF (reference sequence). V lost 0 bases, J lost 9 bases, and 9 bases lay in between. This CDR3 has 13 residues.

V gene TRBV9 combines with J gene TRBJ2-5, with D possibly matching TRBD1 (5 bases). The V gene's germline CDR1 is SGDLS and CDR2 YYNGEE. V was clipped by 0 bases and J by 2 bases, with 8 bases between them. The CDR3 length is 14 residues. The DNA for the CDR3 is TGTGCCAGCAGCGTAGGGGGCCTTCAAGAGACCCAGTACTTC. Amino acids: CASSVGGLQETQYF.

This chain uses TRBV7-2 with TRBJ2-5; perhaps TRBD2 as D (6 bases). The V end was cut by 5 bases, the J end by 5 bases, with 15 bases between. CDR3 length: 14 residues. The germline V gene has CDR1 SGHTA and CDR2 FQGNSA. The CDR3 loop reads CASSRDSTGETQYF. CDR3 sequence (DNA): TGTGCCAGCAGCCGGGACTCAACGGGGGAGACCCAGTACTTC.

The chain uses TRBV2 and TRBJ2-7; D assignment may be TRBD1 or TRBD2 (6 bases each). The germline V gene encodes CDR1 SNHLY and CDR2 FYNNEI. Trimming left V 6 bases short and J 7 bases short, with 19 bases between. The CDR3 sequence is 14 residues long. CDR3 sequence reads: CASSTSGAALEQYF. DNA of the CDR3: TGTGCCAGCAGCACCTCGGGGGCGGCTTTAGAGCAGTACTTC.

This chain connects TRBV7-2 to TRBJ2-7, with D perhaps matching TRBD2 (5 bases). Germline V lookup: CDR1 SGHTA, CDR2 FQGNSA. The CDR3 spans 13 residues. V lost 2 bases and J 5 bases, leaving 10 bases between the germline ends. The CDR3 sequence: CASSLSGWDEQYF. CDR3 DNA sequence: TGTGCCAGCAGCTTATCGGGGTGGGACGAGCAGTACTTC.

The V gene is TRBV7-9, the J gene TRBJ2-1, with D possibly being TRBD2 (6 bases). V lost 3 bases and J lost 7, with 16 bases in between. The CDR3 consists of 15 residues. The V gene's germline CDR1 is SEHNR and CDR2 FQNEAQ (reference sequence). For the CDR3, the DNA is TGTGCCAGCAGCTTGCGACTAGGGTTGAGGAATGAGCAGTTCTTC. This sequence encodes CASSLRLGLRNEQFF. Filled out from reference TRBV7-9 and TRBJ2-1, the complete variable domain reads DTGVSQNPRHKITKRGQNVTFRCDPISEHNRLYWYRQTLGQGPEFLTYFQNEAQLEKSRLLSDRFSAERPKGSFSTLEIQRTEQGDSAMYLCASSLRLGLRNEQFFGPGTRLTVL.

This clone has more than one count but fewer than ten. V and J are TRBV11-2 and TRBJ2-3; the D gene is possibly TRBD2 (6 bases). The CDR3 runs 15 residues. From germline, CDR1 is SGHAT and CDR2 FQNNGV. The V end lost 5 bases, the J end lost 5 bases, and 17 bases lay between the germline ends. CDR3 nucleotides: TGTGCCAGCAGCCCCTGGAAAGGGGAGGTAGATACGCAGTATTTT. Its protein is CASSPWKGEVDTQYF.

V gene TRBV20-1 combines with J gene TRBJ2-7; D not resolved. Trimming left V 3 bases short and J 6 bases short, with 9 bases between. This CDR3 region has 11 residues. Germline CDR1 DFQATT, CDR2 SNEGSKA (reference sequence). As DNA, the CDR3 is TGCAGTGCTAGTTGGGATTCCGAGCAGTACTTC. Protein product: CSASWDSEQYF.

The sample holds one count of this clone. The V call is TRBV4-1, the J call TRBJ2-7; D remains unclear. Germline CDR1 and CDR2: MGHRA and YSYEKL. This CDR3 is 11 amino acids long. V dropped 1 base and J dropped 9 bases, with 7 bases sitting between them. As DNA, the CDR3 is TGCGCCAGCAGCCAAGTCTCGGGGCAGTACTTC. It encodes CASSQVSGQYF.

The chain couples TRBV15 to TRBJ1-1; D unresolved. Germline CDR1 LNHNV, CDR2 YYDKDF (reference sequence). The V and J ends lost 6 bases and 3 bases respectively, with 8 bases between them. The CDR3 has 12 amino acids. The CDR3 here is CATSETYTEAFF. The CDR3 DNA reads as TGTGCCACCAGTGAGACATACACTGAAGCTTTCTTT.

The CDR3 sequence: CASSLNGVVDQPQHF. As DNA, the CDR3 is TGCGCCAGCAGCCTGAACGGGGTTGTTGATCAGCCCCAGCATTTT. The chain recombines TRBV5-1 with TRBJ1-5; no definite D call. V gave up 4 bases and J gave up 5 bases, with 16 bases separating them. CDR3 length: 15 residues. Germline loops: CDR1 SGHRS, CDR2 YFSETQ.

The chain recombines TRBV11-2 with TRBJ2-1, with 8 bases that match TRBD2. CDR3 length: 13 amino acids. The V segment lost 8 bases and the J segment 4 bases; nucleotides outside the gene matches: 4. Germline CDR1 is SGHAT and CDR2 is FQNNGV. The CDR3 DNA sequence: TGTGCCAGCCAACCGGGAGGGTACAATGAGCAGTTCTTC. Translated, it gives CASQPGGYNEQFF.

CDR3 bases: TGCGCCAGCAGCACGGGGGACGGTCACTCCTACGAGCAGTACTTC. Residues: CASSTGDGHSYEQYF. The rearrangement joins TRBV5-1 to TRBJ2-7, with D maybe TRBD2 (6 bases). Germline CDR1 SGHRS, CDR2 YFSETQ. Between the trimmed V and J ends, which lost 4 bases and 0 bases, there was a span of 14 bases. The CDR3 has 15 amino acids. Together with reference TRBV5-1 and TRBJ2-7, the CDR3 gives the full variable domain: KAGVTQTPRYLIKTRGQQVTLSCSPISGHRSVSWYQQTPGQGLQFLFEYFSETQRNKGNFPGRFSGRQFSNSRSEMNVSTLELGDSALYLCASSTGDGHSYEQYFGPGTRLTVT.

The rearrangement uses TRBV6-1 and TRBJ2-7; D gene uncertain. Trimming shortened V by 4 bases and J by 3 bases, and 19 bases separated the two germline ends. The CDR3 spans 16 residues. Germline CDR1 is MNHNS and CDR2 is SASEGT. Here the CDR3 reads CASSALGSGLFYEQYF. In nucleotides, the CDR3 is TGTGCCAGCAGTGCTTTAGGGTCCGGCTTATTCTACGAGCAGTACTTC.

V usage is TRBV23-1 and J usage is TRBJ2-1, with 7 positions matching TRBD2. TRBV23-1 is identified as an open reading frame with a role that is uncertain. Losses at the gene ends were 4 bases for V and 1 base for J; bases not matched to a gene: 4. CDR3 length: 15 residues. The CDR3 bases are TGCGCCAGCAGTCCTGGGAGGGCGTCCTACAATGAGCAGTTCTTC. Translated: CASSPGRASYNEQFF.

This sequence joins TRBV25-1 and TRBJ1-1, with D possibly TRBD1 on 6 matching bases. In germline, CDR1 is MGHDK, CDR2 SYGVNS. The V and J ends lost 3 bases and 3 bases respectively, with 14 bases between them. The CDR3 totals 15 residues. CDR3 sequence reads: CASSDARGGDTEAFF. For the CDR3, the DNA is TGTGCCAGCAGTGACGCCCGGGGGGGCGACACTGAAGCTTTCTTT.

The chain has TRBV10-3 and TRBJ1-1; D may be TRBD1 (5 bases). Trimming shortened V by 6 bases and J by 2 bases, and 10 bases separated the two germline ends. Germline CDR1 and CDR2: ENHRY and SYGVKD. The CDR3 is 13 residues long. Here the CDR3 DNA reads TGTGCCATCAGCCTGCAGGGAAACACTGAAGCTTTCTTT. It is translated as CAISLQGNTEAFF.